The 25 T cell receptor beta chains in this list originate from one sample, sequenced in a study of shared clonotypes between healthy human individuals (dated by TCRdb to 2018 to 2021). For the CD8 naive samples, CD45RO-negative cells were positively selected for CCR7, yielding a CD45RA+CCR7+ population from which TemRA cells were excluded. Receptor amplification or capture employed the immunoSEQ multiplex PCR assay. TCRdb stores this immuneACCESS table with in-frame sequences only. Part of the clones is absent; in the studies checked, under half of the shortfall reflects unresolved V genes, and no reason is known for the rest. The sample table shows 760,000 or so clones, and 96% are seen once. About 0.25% of the sample rests with the top ten. The sequencing input was naive CD8+ T cells sorted from blood. The sample's cell subset or site label, decoded: CD45RA+CCR7+. Receptor source: a man younger than 45 in good health.

The rearrangement links TRBV5-1 to TRBJ2-5, with D unresolved. Per germline, CDR1 SGHRS and CDR2 YFSETQ. This CDR3 comprises 15 residues. The germline V and J ends were trimmed by 0 bases and 5 bases, with 14 bases remaining between them. The CDR3 region has the DNA TGCGCCAGCAGCTTGGCCGTAGCCCTTATGGAGACCCAGTACTTC. Protein sequence: CASSLAVALMETQYF. Based on the CDR3 plus reference TRBV5-1 and TRBJ2-5, the full variable domain is KAGVTQTPRYLIKTRGQQVTLSCSPISGHRSVSWYQQTPGQGLQFLFEYFSETQRNKGNFPGRFSGRQFSNSRSEMNVSTLELGDSALYLCASSLAVALMETQYFGPGTRLLVL.

The chain joins TRBV5-1 to TRBJ2-5; perhaps TRBD2 as D (6 bases). Germline V CDR1 and CDR2: SGHRS, YFSETQ. Trimming cost V 4 bases and J 1 base, with 17 bases left between them. The CDR3 sequence is 16 residues long. CDR3 DNA sequence: TGCGCCAGCAGCCAAACCCTAGGGGACTTCCAAGAGACCCAGTACTTC. Its translation: CASSQTLGDFQETQYF.

The chain employs TRBV13 and TRBJ1-2, with a possible D match to TRBD1 (5 bases). The germline V gene has CDR1 PRHDT and CDR2 FYEKMQ (reference sequence). There are 16 residues in the CDR3. The V end was cut by 5 bases, the J end by 4 bases, with 20 bases between. For the CDR3, the DNA is TGTGCCAGCAGCCCCAATAGGGGTTTCTCTTCCTATGGCTACACCTTC. It specifies CASSPNRGFSSYGYTF.

This chain joins TRBV28 and TRBJ1-2; the D gene is possibly TRBD1 (5 bases). The CDR3 has 15 amino acids. V was cut by 6 bases and J by 2 bases, with 16 bases left in between. Germline CDR1 reads MDHEN; CDR2 reads SYDVKM. The CDR3: CASSQQDLLNYGYTF. CDR3 in DNA: TGTGCCAGCAGCCAACAGGACTTATTGAACTATGGCTACACCTTC.

With regard to this clone: At the DNA level, this CDR3 is encoded by other sequences in the same sample as well. V gene TRBV7-9 combines with J gene TRBJ2-7; D is possibly TRBD2 (6 bases). In germline, CDR1 is SEHNR, CDR2 FQNEAQ (reference sequence). The germline V and J ends were trimmed by 4 bases and 3 bases, with 7 bases remaining between them. The CDR3 loop spans 12 amino acids. CDR3 nucleotides: TGTGCCAGCAGCTCGGGAGTCTACGAGCAGTACTTC. It translates to CASSSGVYEQYF.

The chain combines TRBV6-5 with TRBJ2-7, with 8 bases that match TRBD2. The germline V gene encodes CDR1 MNHEY and CDR2 SVGAGI. This CDR3 comprises 13 residues. Trimming cost V 8 bases and J 6 bases; bases outside gene matches: 9. The CDR3 spells CASSSGSPLEQYF. In DNA, the CDR3 is TGTGCCAGCTCCAGCGGGAGCCCTCTCGAGCAGTACTTC.

This clone was detected only once. J is TRBJ1-2 and V is TRBV6-5, with D maybe TRBD1 (6 bases). Germline V gene data show CDR1 as MNHEY and CDR2 as SVGAGI. The V end lost 6 bases, the J end lost 2 bases, and 13 bases lay between the germline ends. This CDR3 has 14 residues. For the CDR3, the DNA is TGTGCCAGCAGACTCAACAGGGTGAACTATGGCTACACCTTC. Its protein product is CASRLNRVNYGYTF.

The genes are TRBV7-8 and TRBJ2-2; 9 nucleotides agree with TRBD1. V was clipped by 2 bases and J by 4 bases; unmatched bases: 5. CDR1 SGHVS and CDR2 FQNEAQ come from the germline V gene. The CDR3 loop spans 16 amino acids. The chain's CDR3 is CASSLPGTGFTGELFF. The CDR3 nucleotides are TGTGCCAGCAGCTTACCTGGGACAGGGTTCACCGGGGAGCTGTTTTTT.

V usage is TRBV11-2 and J usage is TRBJ2-5, with 7 positions matching TRBD1. Unmatched junction bases numbered 2, after V lost 3 bases and J lost 1 base. The CDR3 is 14 amino acids. Germline V gene data show CDR1 as SGHAT and CDR2 as FQNNGV. DNA for the CDR3: TGTGCCAGCAGCTTTGGGACAGCCCAAGAGACCCAGTACTTC. This codes for CASSFGTAQETQYF.

This rearrangement joins TRBV2 to TRBJ2-3; no clear D. Germline V CDR1 and CDR2: SNHLY, FYNNEI. The CDR3 extends over 16 amino acids. The V gene lost 0 bases and the J gene lost 6 bases, with 16 bases spanning the gap. CDR3 sequence reads: CASSEALLGLGDTQYF. The CDR3 DNA follows: TGTGCCAGCAGTGAAGCGCTTCTAGGGCTAGGCGATACGCAGTATTTT.

The chain couples TRBV4-1 to TRBJ2-5, with 11 bases lining up with TRBD2. This CDR3 has 17 amino acids. Germline assignment: CDR1 MGHRA and CDR2 YSYEKL. The ends lost 1 base at V and 5 bases at J; junction bases unmatched: 9. In DNA, the CDR3 is TGCGCCAGCAGCCAAGTCCTAGCGGGAGGTGATATTGAGACCCAGTACTTC. It encodes CASSQVLAGGDIETQYF.

The chain couples TRBV6-4 to TRBJ2-1; D possibly corresponds to TRBD2 (5 bases). This CDR3 comprises 17 residues. The V gene's germline CDR1 is MRHNA and CDR2 SNTAGT. Trimming took 1 base from V and 5 from J, leaving 18 bases between them. The CDR3 protein is CASSDYGLSSPDNEQFF. As DNA, the CDR3 is TGTGCCAGCAGTGACTACGGACTCTCCAGTCCCGACAATGAGCAGTTCTTC.

The V call is TRBV5-4, the J call TRBJ2-1; 11 bases agree with TRBD2. This CDR3 comprises 15 residues. J lost 8 bases, V lost 0 bases, and 4 bases had no gene match. Looked up from germline, CDR1 is SGHNT and CDR2 is YYREEE (reference sequence). In nucleotides, the CDR3 is TGTGCCAGCAGCTTGGCCCCTAGCGGGAGGCATGAGCAGTTCTTC. This gives the protein CASSLAPSGRHEQFF.

The CDR3, as DNA: TGTGCCAGCAGTTTACGCGGGAGGGGAAGTAATGAGCAGTTCTTC. Encoded protein: CASSLRGRGSNEQFF. This chain links TRBV27 with TRBJ2-1, with TRBD2 matching over 9 bases. The CDR3 sequence is 15 residues long. Germline loops: CDR1 MNHEY, CDR2 SMNVEV (reference sequence). V lost 2 bases and J lost 7; bases outside the gene matches: 6.

Concerning this clone: Other DNA variants within this sample encode the same CDR3. The chain recombines TRBV6-1 with TRBJ2-1; no definite D call. V lost 0 bases to trimming and J lost 0 bases, with 9 bases between them. This CDR3 is 16 amino acids long. Per the germline V gene, CDR1 is MNHNS and CDR2 is SASEGT. The CDR3 reads CASSEAGTSSYNEQFF. For the CDR3, the DNA is TGTGCCAGCAGTGAAGCGGGCACGAGCTCCTACAATGAGCAGTTCTTC.

V and J are TRBV7-9 and TRBJ2-1, with unresolved D. V dropped 1 base and J dropped 0 bases, with 10 bases sitting between them. CDR3 length: 16 residues. Germline V gene data show CDR1 as SEHNR and CDR2 as FQNEAQ (reference sequence). The CDR3 protein is CASSLEQSSSYNEQFF. Written as DNA, the CDR3 is TGTGCCAGCAGCTTAGAACAGTCAAGCTCCTACAATGAGCAGTTCTTC.

The chain employs TRBV4-2 and TRBJ2-7, with 11 nucleotides matching TRBD2. The CDR3 is 15 amino acids. From germline, CDR1 is LGHNA and CDR2 YNFKEQ. The trim removed 5 bases at V and 2 bases at J, leaving 5 bases unmatched. CDR3 DNA sequence: TGTGCCAGCAGCTCCGGGACTAGCGGAACCTACGAGCAGTACTTC. It translates to CASSSGTSGTYEQYF.

The chain employs TRBV5-4 and TRBJ2-2; 12 nucleotides align to TRBD2. V lost 4 bases and J lost 7; bases outside the gene matches: 14. Per germline, CDR1 SGHNT and CDR2 YYREEE (reference sequence). The length of the CDR3 is 18 residues. The CDR3 region has the DNA TGTGCCAGCAGCGGGAAGGGGACTAGCGGGTTCCAACACGGGGAGCTGTTTTTT. Its protein is CASSGKGTSGFQHGELFF. Together with reference TRBV5-4 and TRBJ2-2, the CDR3 gives the full variable domain: ETGVTQSPTHLIKTRGQQVTLRCSSQSGHNTVSWYQQALGQGPQFIFQYYREEENGRGNFPPRFSGLQFPNYSSELNVNALELDDSALYLCASSGKGTSGFQHGELFFGEGSRLTVL.

The chain links TRBV10-2 to TRBJ2-1; 10 positions agree with TRBD2. Germline loops: CDR1 WSHSY, CDR2 SAAADI. This CDR3 spans 16 amino acids. V shed 4 bases and J 5 bases; nucleotides not matched to a gene: 8. This chain's CDR3 is CASSGLAGDTNNEQFF. The CDR3 nucleotides read TGCGCCAGCAGTGGGCTAGCGGGAGATACGAACAATGAGCAGTTCTTC.

The gene calls are TRBV25-1 and TRBJ2-7; 7 bases are a match to TRBD2. J lost 0 bases, V lost 8 bases, and 13 bases had no gene match. The CDR3 runs to 16 residues. The V gene's germline CDR1 is MGHDK and CDR2 SYGVNS. The CDR3 here is CASPPATSRRSYEQYF. CDR3 nucleotide sequence: TGTGCCAGCCCTCCGGCGACTAGCAGACGCTCCTACGAGCAGTACTTC.

J is TRBJ2-1 and V is TRBV27; the D gene is possibly TRBD2 (5 bases). The ends were cut back, 3 bases at V and 8 bases at J, with 17 bases in the middle. The CDR3 covers 15 residues. Germline V CDR1 and CDR2: MNHEY, SMNVEV (reference sequence). CDR3 residues: CASSLGLASKYEQFF. CDR3 coding DNA: TGTGCCAGCAGTTTGGGTCTGGCTAGCAAGTATGAGCAGTTCTTC.

The chain couples TRBV19 to TRBJ2-3; D may be TRBD2 (6 bases). Germline V gene sequence: CDR1 LNHDA, CDR2 SQIVND (reference sequence). Trimming took off 5 bases at V and 1 base at J, with 25 bases between the two ends. This CDR3 contains 19 residues. The CDR3 protein is CASSPGGALRLVGTDTQYF. DNA of the CDR3: TGTGCCAGTAGTCCCGGAGGGGCCTTGCGGTTGGTCGGCACAGATACGCAGTATTTT.

The chain joins TRBV10-3 to TRBJ1-2; 8 nucleotides align to TRBD1. V lost 7 bases to trimming and J lost 6 bases; unmatched junction nucleotides: 10. Germline V gene lookup returns CDR1 ENHRY and CDR2 SYGVKD. The CDR3 runs to 14 residues. In DNA, the CDR3 is TGTGCCATCACTTCCCCAGGGGGCGTGGATGGCTACACCTTC. Amino acids: CAITSPGGVDGYTF.

V usage is TRBV9 and J usage is TRBJ1-2; no definite D call. This CDR3 has 14 residues. Germline V gives CDR1 SGDLS, CDR2 YYNGEE. Trimming cost V 4 bases and J 2 bases, with 12 bases left between them. CDR3 amino acids: CASSPTTGNYGYTF. For the CDR3, the DNA is TGTGCCAGCAGCCCTACCACGGGGAACTATGGCTACACCTTC.

This chain connects TRBV4-3 to TRBJ2-1; 9 bases fit TRBD2. Trimming cost V 0 bases and J 5 bases; bases outside gene matches: 5. The CDR3 contains 16 residues. Germline V CDR1 and CDR2: LGHNA, YSLEER. The CDR3 sequence is CASSQDYGTSHNEQFF. CDR3 in DNA: TGCGCCAGCAGCCAAGATTACGGGACTAGCCACAATGAGCAGTTCTTC.